The 14 T cell receptor beta chains below were found in one sample sequenced in a study of regulatory T cells in long-lasting Graves disease. Combining iRepertoire HTBI primers with Arm-PCR of CDR3 regions, the authors built TCR beta libraries. Each CDR3 protein is one row after TCRdb ran MiXCR on the multiplex PCR reads. The table has hundreds of thousands of distinct CDR3 sequences, 12% seen once. Time point here: newly diagnosed GD, antithyroid drugs for less than 3 months. From PBMCs, RNA was extracted and then used to make the TCR library. A further study also used this sample, focusing on T cells in Graves' hyperthyroidism and ophthalmopathy.

Here the sequenced sample was peripheral blood mononuclear cells (PBMCs), taken at new diagnosis, from a patient treated with antithyroid drugs. The receptors shown here come from a woman in her thirties with Graves disease.

Points on this clonotype: Possible read error: a much larger clone is one base away. This chain uses TRBV12-3 or TRBV12-4 with TRBJ2-3; 8 bases map to TRBD2. V shed 11 bases, J shed 1 base, and the junction held 14 bases outside the gene matches. The CDR3 is made up of 16 amino acids. The CDR3 bases are TGTGCCGGCACCCGGACACCGACTAGCGGCACAGATACGCAGTATTTT. Protein product: CAGTRTPTSGTDTQYF.

This clonotype has a count of ten or more. The chain is built from TRBV12-3 or TRBV12-4 and TRBJ1-2, with D possibly matching TRBD1 (5 bases). CDR3 size: 11 residues. V was shortened by 7 bases and J by 8 bases, with 11 bases between the two germline ends. The CDR3 DNA reads as TGTGCCAGCACCCAGGGTGTCGGCTACACCTTC. As protein: CASTQGVGYTF.

This clonotype showed up many times. The genes are TRBV15 and TRBJ2-7; D is undetermined. The germline V gene has CDR1 LNHNV and CDR2 YYDKDF (reference sequence). Between the trimmed V and J ends, which lost 0 bases and 0 bases, there was a span of 9 bases. The CDR3 contains 15 residues. The CDR3 is CATSRELISSYEQYF. The CDR3 nucleotides read TGTGCCACCAGCAGAGAGCTGATTAGCTCCTACGAGCAGTACTTC.

Many counts were recorded for this clonotype. The chain's CDR3 is CASTRGGTFYEQYF. The CDR3 nucleotides are TGTGCCAGCACCCGTGGAGGGACCTTCTACGAGCAGTACTTC. This chain joins TRBV11-3 and TRBJ2-7, with D perhaps TRBD2 (6 bases). The CDR3 has 14 amino acids. Per the germline V gene, CDR1 is SGHNT and CDR2 is YENEEA. V was trimmed by 7 bases and J by 3 bases, leaving 16 bases between them.

This chain uses TRBV28 with TRBJ2-1; D is unclear. Germline V lookup: CDR1 MDHEN, CDR2 SYDVKM. The CDR3 runs 11 residues. The V gene lost 3 bases and the J gene lost 8 bases, with 5 bases spanning the gap. CDR3 amino acids: CASSLVYEQFF. The CDR3 DNA follows: TGTGCCAGCAGTTTGGTATATGAGCAGTTCTTC.

This clonotype was counted ten times or more. This rearrangement joins TRBV11-2 to TRBJ1-4; D unclear. V lost 5 bases and J lost 1, with 11 bases in between. CDR3 length equals 15 residues. Germline V gene data show CDR1 as SGHAT and CDR2 as FQNNGV. Here the CDR3 DNA reads TGTGCCAGCAGCAGCCAGTTCCTAACTAATGAAAAACTGTTTTTT. Translated: CASSSQFLTNEKLFF.

This clonotype was observed a handful of times. The V and J genes are TRBV6-5 and TRBJ2-1, with D perhaps being TRBD1 or TRBD2 (5 bases each). V gave up 0 bases and J gave up 12 bases, with 18 bases separating them. The CDR3 sequence is 15 residues long. Germline V gene data show CDR1 as MNHEY and CDR2 as SVGAGI. DNA of the CDR3: TGTGCCAGCAGTTACTCCGGGACGGCGCTATCCTCGCAGTTCTTC. This gives the protein CASSYSGTALSSQFF.

This clonotype was recorded many times. This rearrangement joins TRBV6-2 or TRBV6-3 to TRBJ1-5; TRBD1 is a possible D gene (6 bases). The germline CDR1 and CDR2 sequences are MNHEY and SVGEGT. V dropped 5 bases and J dropped 6 bases, with 11 bases sitting between them. The CDR3 covers 13 residues. In DNA, the CDR3 is TGTGCCAGCAGTACCGACAGGTCTCAGCCCCAGCATTTT. The encoded protein is CASSTDRSQPQHF.

This clonotype came up many times. This rearrangement joins TRBV11-2 to TRBJ2-7, with 10 bases fitting TRBD2. V trimming: 2 bases; J trimming: 4 bases; junction bases outside the gene matches: 5. CDR1 and CDR2 from the germline V gene are SGHAT and FQNNGV. CDR3 length: 15 amino acids. CDR3 bases: TGTGCCAGCAGCTTAATAGTAGCGGGAGGATACGAGCAGTACTTC. Amino acids: CASSLIVAGGYEQYF.

CDR3 sequence: CASSSYGRIAGGLHNEQFF. The CDR3 region has the DNA TGTGCCAGCAGTTCATACGGAAGAATAGCGGGAGGGCTTCACAATGAGCAGTTCTTC. The rearrangement uses TRBV27 and TRBJ2-1, with 11 nucleotides matching TRBD2. V trimming: 4 bases; J trimming: 5 bases; junction bases outside the gene matches: 16. Germline assignment: CDR1 MNHEY and CDR2 SMNVEV (reference sequence). The CDR3 consists of 19 residues.

At least ten counts were recorded for this clonotype. The chain has TRBV2 and TRBJ2-1; TRBD1 might be the D (6 bases). CDR3 size: 17 residues. V was clipped by 0 bases and J by 8 bases, with 20 bases between them. The germline V gene encodes CDR1 SNHLY and CDR2 FYNNEI. The CDR3 here is CASSEARWQGKVHEQFF. CDR3 nucleotides: TGTGCCAGCAGTGAAGCGCGGTGGCAGGGGAAGGTCCATGAGCAGTTCTTC. Drawing the rest from reference TRBV2 and TRBJ2-1, the complete variable domain is EPEVTQTPSHQVTQMGQEVILRCVPISNHLYFYWYRQILGQKVEFLVSFYNNEISEKSEIFDDQFSVERPDGSNFTLKIRSTKLEDSAMYFCASSEARWQGKVHEQFFGPGTRLTVL.

This clonotype came up a few times. V and J are TRBV3-1 and TRBJ1-1; 10 bases line up with TRBD1. The CDR3 loop spans 13 amino acids. CDR1 and CDR2 (germline): LGHDT, YNNKEL (reference sequence). V lost 6 bases to trimming and J lost 9 bases; unmatched junction nucleotides: 7. The chain's CDR3 is CASSPDRGRQAFF. The CDR3 DNA reads TGTGCCAGCAGTCCAGACAGGGGGCGGCAAGCTTTCTTT.

As to this clonotype: Germline and junction disagree at one end, which may indicate a read error. The chain has TRBV3-1 and TRBJ2-7; 7 bases match TRBD1. The CDR3 has 14 amino acids. Germline V gives CDR1 LGHDT, CDR2 YNNKEL (reference sequence). The CDR3 loop reads CAGSQEVGGREQYF. DNA of the CDR3: TGTGCCGGCAGCCAAGAGGTAGGGGGCCGCGAGCAGTACTTC.

The rearrangement links TRBV9 to TRBJ2-7, with D tentatively TRBD2 (5 bases). The V gene lost 4 bases and the J gene lost 6 bases, with 17 bases spanning the gap. Germline V gene sequence: CDR1 SGDLS, CDR2 YYNGEE. The CDR3 runs to 14 residues. CDR3 nucleotides: TGTGCCAGCAGCCCAGCGGTCCGGACGGCCGAGCAGTACTTC. This sequence encodes CASSPAVRTAEQYF.